The 16 T cell receptor beta chains given below trace back to one sample, sequenced in a study of spatial heterogeneity in lung cancer. One entry per CDR3 protein, called by TCRdb with MiXCR from the 5' RACE reads. The sample lists 50,000 to 55,000 distinct CDR3 sequences; less than 8.5% were seen once. Time point: sample taken at primary tumor resection. Whole RNA, which was extracted from tumor, nontumor lung tissue or frozen PBMC, was sequenced without any cell sorting. This material consisted of PBMCs, taken at surgery. The receptor set was obtained from a female donor with early-stage non-small cell lung cancer.

In this sample, this clonotype turned up many times. V is TRBV20-1 and J is TRBJ2-5; a possible D gene is TRBD2 (5 bases). Germline values: CDR1 DFQATT, CDR2 SNEGSKA (reference sequence). Trimming pared 0 bases from V and 2 bases from J, leaving 13 bases between. The CDR3 consists of 15 residues. The CDR3 region is CSARDGRGVQETQYF. The DNA of the CDR3 is TGCAGTGCTAGAGATGGTCGGGGAGTGCAAGAGACCCAGTACTTC.

In its sample, this clonotype was seen a few times. The chain is built from TRBV12-3 or TRBV12-4 and TRBJ1-1; TRBD1 agrees at 8 bases. V was clipped by 5 bases and J by 1 base; unmatched bases: 9. The CDR3 length is 16 residues. Written as DNA, the CDR3 is TGTGCCAGCAGTGGGGGGACAGGCAAATCGAACACTGAAGCTTTCTTT. It encodes CASSGGTGKSNTEAFF.

This clonotype was detected a few times. V usage is TRBV19 and J usage is TRBJ1-1, with D perhaps matching TRBD1 (6 bases). Between the trimmed V and J ends, which lost 4 bases and 1 base, there was a span of 10 bases. The CDR3 length is 14 residues. CDR1 and CDR2 (germline): LNHDA, SQIVND (reference sequence). CDR3 amino acids: CASSTSTGNTEAFF. CDR3 DNA: TGTGCCAGTAGTACCTCGACAGGGAACACTGAAGCTTTCTTT.

This clonotype was seen a handful of times. This rearrangement joins TRBV20-1 to TRBJ2-1; 8 bases align to TRBD1. The length of the CDR3 is 14 residues. CDR1 and CDR2 (germline): DFQATT, SNEGSKA (reference sequence). V was pared by 5 bases and J by 4 bases, with 7 bases of the junction left unmatched. DNA of the CDR3: TGCAGTGCTTCCGGGACAGGCGGTTACAATGAGCAGTTCTTC. It codes for CSASGTGGYNEQFF.

The chain links TRBV3-1 to TRBJ1-2; D is undetermined. CDR1 and CDR2 from the germline V gene are LGHDT and YNNKEL (reference sequence). The CDR3 consists of 12 residues. V was pared by 1 base and J by 5 bases, with 5 bases between. Here the CDR3 reads CASSQVQYGYTF. The CDR3 DNA is TGTGCCAGCAGCCAAGTCCAATATGGCTACACCTTC.

In this sample, this clonotype turned up many times. This sequence joins TRBV7-2 and TRBJ2-3; no definite D call. CDR1 is SGHTA and CDR2 is FQGNSA in the germline V gene. The CDR3 length is 12 residues. Trimming removed 5 bases at V and 2 bases at J, with 5 bases between. CDR3 protein: CASSGYTDTQYF. The DNA for the CDR3 is TGTGCCAGCAGCGGGTACACAGATACGCAGTATTTT.

This clonotype occurred many times. The chain carries TRBV10-2 and TRBJ1-3; D not resolved. This CDR3 contains 13 residues. V lost 6 bases and J lost 0, with 6 bases in between. Germline assignment: CDR1 WSHSY and CDR2 SAAADI. The CDR3 loop reads CASRQSSGNTIYF. Written as DNA, the CDR3 is TGCGCCAGCAGGCAGAGCTCTGGAAACACCATATATTTT.

This clonotype was seen repeatedly, ten times or more. The chain employs TRBV11-2 and TRBJ2-5; possibly TRBD1 for D (5 bases). The germline V gene encodes CDR1 SGHAT and CDR2 FQNNGV. The V end lost 4 bases, the J end lost 13 bases, and 22 bases lay between the germline ends. CDR3 size: 14 residues. The CDR3 is CASSSGLLTGPWYF. CDR3 coding DNA: TGTGCCAGCAGCTCGGGCCTCCTTACAGGTCCTTGGTACTTC.

This chain links TRBV5-1 with TRBJ2-5; D possibly corresponds to TRBD1 (5 bases). The CDR3 is 13 amino acids. Looked up from germline, CDR1 is SGHRS and CDR2 is YFSETQ. Trimming removed 4 bases from V and 1 base from J, with 8 bases in between. CDR3 sequence: CASSGQGQETQYF. CDR3 nucleotides: TGCGCCAGCAGCGGCCAGGGCCAAGAGACCCAGTACTTC.

This clonotype has at least ten counts. V usage is TRBV7-2 and J usage is TRBJ2-6, with D unresolved. Looked up from germline, CDR1 is SGHTA and CDR2 is FQGNSA. V was clipped by 6 bases and J by 0 bases, with 15 bases between them. CDR3 length equals 17 residues. The CDR3 DNA sequence: TGTGCCAGCAGTTTCTACACCCCTCGCTCTGGGGCCAACGTCCTGACTTTC. Translation gives CASSFYTPRSGANVLTF.

Ten or more counts support this clonotype. The chain has TRBV30 and TRBJ2-5; tentative D call: TRBD2 (6 bases). Between the trimmed V and J ends, which lost 3 bases and 0 bases, there was a span of 8 bases. Looked up from germline, CDR1 is GTSNPN and CDR2 is SVGIG (reference sequence). This CDR3 region has 13 residues. CDR3 DNA: TGTGCCTGGAGCCGGGGGTACCAAGAGACCCAGTACTTC. Translation: CAWSRGYQETQYF.

This clonotype was observed at least ten times. This chain uses TRBV4-3 with TRBJ2-1, with a tentative D call TRBD2 (7 bases). Germline V CDR1 and CDR2: LGHNA, YSLEER. V was trimmed by 0 bases and J by 3 bases, leaving 12 bases between them. CDR3 length: 16 amino acids. This CDR3 is CASSQDWGGDYNEQFF. The DNA for the CDR3 is TGCGCCAGCAGCCAAGATTGGGGGGGCGACTACAATGAGCAGTTCTTC.

This chain uses TRBV20-1 with TRBJ1-5; D uncertain. The length of the CDR3 is 14 residues. Trimming pared 0 bases from V and 7 bases from J, leaving 13 bases between. Germline-derived CDR1 and CDR2 are DFQATT and SNEGSKA (reference sequence). The CDR3 nucleotides read TGCAGTGCTAGAGACCCAGTGGACGCCCAGCCCCAGCATTTT. It is translated as CSARDPVDAQPQHF.

This clonotype was seen at least ten times. The V and J genes are TRBV28 and TRBJ2-3; TRBD2 might be the D (5 bases). Per germline, CDR1 MDHEN and CDR2 SYDVKM. Trimming removed 6 bases from V and 4 bases from J, with 8 bases in between. The CDR3 length is 12 residues. CDR3 region: CASRDFSDTQYF. CDR3 DNA sequence: TGTGCCAGCAGGGACTTTTCAGATACGCAGTATTTT.

The chain carries TRBV5-1 and TRBJ2-5, with a possible D match to TRBD2 (7 bases). Germline lookup yields CDR1 SGHRS and CDR2 YFSETQ. The CDR3 length is 15 residues. V lost 4 bases, J lost 4 bases, and 17 bases lay in between. The CDR3: CASSRARGGRETQYF. The CDR3 nucleotides are TGCGCCAGCAGCCGGGCCCGCGGGGGCAGAGAGACCCAGTACTTC. The full variable domain, in which reference TRBV5-1 and TRBJ2-5 provide the parts outside the CDR3, is KAGVTQTPRYLIKTRGQQVTLSCSPISGHRSVSWYQQTPGQGLQFLFEYFSETQRNKGNFPGRFSGRQFSNSRSEMNVSTLELGDSALYLCASSRARGGRETQYFGPGTRLLVL.

This clonotype has a count of ten or more. J is TRBJ1-1 and V is TRBV20-1; maybe TRBD1 (6 bases). Germline lookup yields CDR1 DFQATT and CDR2 SNEGSKA (reference sequence). Trimming took off 3 bases at V and 5 bases at J, with 10 bases between the two ends. The CDR3 is 12 residues long. As DNA, the CDR3 is TGCAGTGCTAGTCGGGACACAACTGAAGCTTTCTTT. This translates into CSASRDTTEAFF.